This T cell receptor (beta chain) is drawn from a study of T-cell reconstitution after alpha-beta-depleted transplantation in children. Study-wide results and limits: Newly made T cells mostly supplied T-cell counts and diversity one year after transplant. There were reportedly several hundred expanded graft clones from which alpha-beta T cells came about two months after transplant.

Trimming took off 3 bases at V and 6 bases at J, with 9 bases between the two ends. The CDR3 extends over 13 amino acids. Germline V gene sequence: CDR1 SEHNR, CDR2 FQNEAQ (reference sequence). The library targeted TCRbeta and was prepared with unique molecular identifiers. Each CDR3 protein gets one entry after TCRdb re-called the PCR reads with MiXCR. The table has roughly 300,000 distinct CDR3 sequences, under 14% seen once. This clonotype was seen ten or more times. The antigen is unknown. The sequence was collected from a male patient between 2 and 15 years old who had a stem cell transplant for chronic granulomatous disease, so the T cells may come from the graft donor. This chain links TRBV7-9 with TRBJ2-1; possibly TRBD2 for D (5 bases). The sample consisted of peripheral blood, taken 180 days after TCRalphabeta/CD19-depleted stem cell transplant. The CDR3 DNA reads TGTGCCAGCAGCTTCCTAGCTGTCAATGAGCAGTTCTTC. Translation: CASSFLAVNEQFF.